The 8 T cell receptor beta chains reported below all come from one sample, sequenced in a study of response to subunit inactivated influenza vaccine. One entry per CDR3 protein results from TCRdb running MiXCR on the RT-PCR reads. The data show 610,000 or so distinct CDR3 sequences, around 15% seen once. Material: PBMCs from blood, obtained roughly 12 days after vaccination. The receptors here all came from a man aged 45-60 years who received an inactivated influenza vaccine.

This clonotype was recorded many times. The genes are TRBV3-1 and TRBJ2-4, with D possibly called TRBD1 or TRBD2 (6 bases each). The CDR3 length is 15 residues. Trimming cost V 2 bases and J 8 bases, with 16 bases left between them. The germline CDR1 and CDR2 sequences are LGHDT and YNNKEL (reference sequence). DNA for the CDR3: TGTGCCAGCAGCCAACGGGAGACGGGGGCAGACATTCAGTACTTC. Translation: CASSQRETGADIQYF.

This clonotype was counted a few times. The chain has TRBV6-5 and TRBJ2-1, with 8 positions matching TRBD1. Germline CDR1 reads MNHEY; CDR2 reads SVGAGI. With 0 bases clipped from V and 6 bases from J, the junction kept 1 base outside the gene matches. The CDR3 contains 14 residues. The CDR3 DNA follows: TGTGCCAGCAGTTACTCGACAGGGGTCAATGAGCAGTTCTTC. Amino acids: CASSYSTGVNEQFF.

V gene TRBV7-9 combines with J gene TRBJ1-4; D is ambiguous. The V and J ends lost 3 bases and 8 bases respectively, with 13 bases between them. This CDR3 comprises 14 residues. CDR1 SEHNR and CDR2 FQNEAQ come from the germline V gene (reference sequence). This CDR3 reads CASSFTLQGEKLFF. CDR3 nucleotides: TGTGCCAGCAGCTTTACTCTCCAAGGGGAAAAACTGTTTTTT. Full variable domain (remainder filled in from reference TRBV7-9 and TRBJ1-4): DTGVSQNPRHKITKRGQNVTFRCDPISEHNRLYWYRQTLGQGPEFLTYFQNEAQLEKSRLLSDRFSAERPKGSFSTLEIQRTEQGDSAMYLCASSFTLQGEKLFFGSGTQLSVL.

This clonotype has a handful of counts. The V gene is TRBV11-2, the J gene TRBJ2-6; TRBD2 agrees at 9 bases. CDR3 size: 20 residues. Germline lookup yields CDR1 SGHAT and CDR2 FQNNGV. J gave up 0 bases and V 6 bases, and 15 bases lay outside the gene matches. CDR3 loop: CASSPKGTSFRGSGANVLTF. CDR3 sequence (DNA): TGTGCCAGCAGTCCAAAGGGGACTAGCTTTCGGGGCTCTGGGGCCAACGTCCTGACTTTC.

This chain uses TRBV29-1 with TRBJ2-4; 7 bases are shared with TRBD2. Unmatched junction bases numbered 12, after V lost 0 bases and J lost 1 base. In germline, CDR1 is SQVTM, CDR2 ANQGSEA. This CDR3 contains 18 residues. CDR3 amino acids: CSVEETSSYTWAKNIQYF. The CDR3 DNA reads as TGCAGCGTTGAAGAGACTAGCAGCTACACTTGGGCCAAAAACATTCAGTACTTC.

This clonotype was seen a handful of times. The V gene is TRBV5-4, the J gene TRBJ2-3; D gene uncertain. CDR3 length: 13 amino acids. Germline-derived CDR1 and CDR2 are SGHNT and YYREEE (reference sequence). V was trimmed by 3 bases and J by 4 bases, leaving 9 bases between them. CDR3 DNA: TGTGCCAGCAGCTCCGAGACCGCAGATACGCAGTATTTT. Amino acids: CASSSETADTQYF. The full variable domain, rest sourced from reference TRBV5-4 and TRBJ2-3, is ETGVTQSPTHLIKTRGQQVTLRCSSQSGHNTVSWYQQALGQGPQFIFQYYREEENGRGNFPPRFSGLQFPNYSSELNVNALELDDSALYLCASSSETADTQYFGPGTRLTVL.

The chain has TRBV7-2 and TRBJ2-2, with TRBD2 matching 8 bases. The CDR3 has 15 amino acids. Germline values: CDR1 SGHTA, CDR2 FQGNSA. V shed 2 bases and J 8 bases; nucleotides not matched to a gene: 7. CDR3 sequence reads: CASSLRGLDPGELFF. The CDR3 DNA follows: TGTGCCAGCAGCTTAAGGGGACTAGACCCGGGGGAGCTGTTTTTT.

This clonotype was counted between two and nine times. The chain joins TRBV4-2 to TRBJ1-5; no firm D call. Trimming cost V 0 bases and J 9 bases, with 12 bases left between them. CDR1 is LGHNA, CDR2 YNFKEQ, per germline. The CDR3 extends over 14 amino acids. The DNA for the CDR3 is TGTGCCAGCAGCCAAGATGTGTTGGTGGGGCCCCAGCATTTT. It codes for CASSQDVLVGPQHF.